This T cell receptor (beta chain) was profiled in a study of shared clonotypes between healthy human individuals. Notes on this clone: The antigen is not known.

Between the trimmed V and J ends, which lost 7 bases and 5 bases, there was a span of 21 bases. CDR1 and CDR2 from the germline V gene are SQVTM and ANQGSEA. CDR3 length: 15 amino acids. CD8 cells classed as naive were CD45RO-negative and positively selected for CCR7, excluding terminally differentiated effector memory CD45RA+ cells. Here immunoSEQ multiplex PCR was the method, and the copy in TCRdb shows in-frame clones only, minus some. The data hold 800,000 to 950,000 clones, with 90% to 98% observed a single time. Overall study results and limits: Although depth was large, rarefaction showed that sequencing of the sorted subsets was incomplete. The naive CD4 repertoires of a handful of donors were compared, and about 5% of clonotypes were shared. The study found lower generation probabilities in non-shared clonotypes than in those shared by all four donors.

The chain combines TRBV29-1 with TRBJ2-1; D gene uncertain. The specimen was naive CD8+ T cells sorted from blood. The receptor was isolated from a man younger than 45 in good health. The CDR3 coding sequence is TGCAGCGCCGAAGGTCCTAACCCCGGAGACAATGAGCAGTTCTTC. Translating gives CSAEGPNPGDNEQFF.